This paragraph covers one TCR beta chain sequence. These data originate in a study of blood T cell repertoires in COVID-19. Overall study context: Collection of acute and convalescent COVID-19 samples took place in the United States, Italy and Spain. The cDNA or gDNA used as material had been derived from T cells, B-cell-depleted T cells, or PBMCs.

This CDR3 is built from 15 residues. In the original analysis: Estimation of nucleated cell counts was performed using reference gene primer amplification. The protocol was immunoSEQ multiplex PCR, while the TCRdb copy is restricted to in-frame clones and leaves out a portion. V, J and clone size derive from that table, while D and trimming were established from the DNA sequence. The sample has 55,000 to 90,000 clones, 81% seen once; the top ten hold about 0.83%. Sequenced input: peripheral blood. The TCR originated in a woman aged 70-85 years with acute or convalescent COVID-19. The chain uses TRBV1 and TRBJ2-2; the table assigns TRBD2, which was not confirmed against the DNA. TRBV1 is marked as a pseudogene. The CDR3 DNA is TGCACCAGCAGCCAAGATAGACTAGCCACCGGGGAGCTGTTTTTT. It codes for CTSSQDRLATGELFF.